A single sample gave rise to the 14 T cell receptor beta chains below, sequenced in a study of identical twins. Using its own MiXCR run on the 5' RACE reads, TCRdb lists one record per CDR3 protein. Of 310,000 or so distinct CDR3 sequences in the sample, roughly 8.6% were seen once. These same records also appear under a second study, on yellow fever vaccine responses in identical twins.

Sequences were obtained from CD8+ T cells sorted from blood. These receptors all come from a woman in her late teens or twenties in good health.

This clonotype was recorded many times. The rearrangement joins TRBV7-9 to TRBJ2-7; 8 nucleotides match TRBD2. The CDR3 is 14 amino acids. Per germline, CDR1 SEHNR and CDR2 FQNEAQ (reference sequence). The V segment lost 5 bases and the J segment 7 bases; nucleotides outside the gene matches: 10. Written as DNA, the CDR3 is TGTGCCAGCAGCCCGGGCGGGGGGTCTGGAGAGCAGTACTTC. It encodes CASSPGGGSGEQYF.

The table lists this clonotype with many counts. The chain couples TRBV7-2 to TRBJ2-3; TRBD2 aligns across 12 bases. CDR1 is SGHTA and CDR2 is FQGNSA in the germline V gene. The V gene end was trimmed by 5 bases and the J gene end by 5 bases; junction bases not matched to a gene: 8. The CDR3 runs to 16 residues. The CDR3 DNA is TGTGCCAGCAGCACCCGGACTAGCGGGATGATAGATACGCAGTATTTT. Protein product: CASSTRTSGMIDTQYF. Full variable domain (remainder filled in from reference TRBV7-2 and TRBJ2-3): GAGVSQSPSNKVTEKGKDVELRCDPISGHTALYWYRQSLGQGLEFLIYFQGNSAPDKSGLPSDRFSAERTGGSVSTLTIQRTQQEDSAVYLCASSTRTSGMIDTQYFGPGTRLTVL.

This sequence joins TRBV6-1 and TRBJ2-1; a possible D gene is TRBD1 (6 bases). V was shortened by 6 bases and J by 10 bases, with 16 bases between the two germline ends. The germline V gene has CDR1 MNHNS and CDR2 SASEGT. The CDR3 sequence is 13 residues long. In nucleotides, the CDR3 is TGTGCCAGCAGCTCCGGACAGCCCTTCGAGCAGTTCTTC. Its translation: CASSSGQPFEQFF.

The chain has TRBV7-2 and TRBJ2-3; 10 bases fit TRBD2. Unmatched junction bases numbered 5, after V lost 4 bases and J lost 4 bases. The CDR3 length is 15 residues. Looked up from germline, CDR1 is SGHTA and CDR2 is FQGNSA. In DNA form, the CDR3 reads TGTGCCAGCAGCTCGTTAGCGGGAGGCCCAGATACGCAGTATTTT. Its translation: CASSSLAGGPDTQYF.

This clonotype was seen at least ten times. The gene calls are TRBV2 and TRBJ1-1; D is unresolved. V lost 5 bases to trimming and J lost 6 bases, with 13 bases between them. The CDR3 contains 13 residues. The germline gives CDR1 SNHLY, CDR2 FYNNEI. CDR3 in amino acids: CASSYLAFSEAFF. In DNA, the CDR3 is TGTGCCAGCAGTTACCTGGCCTTTTCTGAAGCTTTCTTT. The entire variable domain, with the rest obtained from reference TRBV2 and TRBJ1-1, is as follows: EPEVTQTPSHQVTQMGQEVILRCVPISNHLYFYWYRQILGQKVEFLVSFYNNEISEKSEIFDDQFSVERPDGSNFTLKIRSTKLEDSAMYFCASSYLAFSEAFFGQGTRLTVV.

CDR3 region: CASSRVEGSYEQYF. The DNA for the CDR3 is TGCGCCAGCAGCCGAGTGGAAGGCTCCTACGAGCAGTACTTC. V and J are TRBV4-1 and TRBJ2-7; D is undetermined. CDR3 length: 14 residues. Germline V gives CDR1 MGHRA, CDR2 YSYEKL. Trimming removed 4 bases from V and 0 bases from J, with 10 bases in between.

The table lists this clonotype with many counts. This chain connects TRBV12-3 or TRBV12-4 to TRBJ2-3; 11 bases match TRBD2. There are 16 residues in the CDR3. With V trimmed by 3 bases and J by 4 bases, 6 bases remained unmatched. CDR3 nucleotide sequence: TGTGCCAGCAGTTTCCTTAGCGGGGGGGGCCCAGATACGCAGTATTTT. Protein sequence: CASSFLSGGGPDTQYF.

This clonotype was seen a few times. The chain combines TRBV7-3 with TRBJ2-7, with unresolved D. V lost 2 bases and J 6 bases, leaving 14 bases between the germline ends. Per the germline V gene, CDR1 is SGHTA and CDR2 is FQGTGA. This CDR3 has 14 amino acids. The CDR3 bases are TGTGCCAGCAGCTTACAAGGACCTCCAGGCGAGCAGTACTTC. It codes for CASSLQGPPGEQYF. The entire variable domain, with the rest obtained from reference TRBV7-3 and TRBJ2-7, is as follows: GAGVSQTPSNKVTEKGKYVELRCDPISGHTALYWYRQSLGQGPEFLIYFQGTGAADDSGLPNDRFFAVRPEGSVSTLKIQRTERGDSAVYLCASSLQGPPGEQYFGPGTRLTVT.

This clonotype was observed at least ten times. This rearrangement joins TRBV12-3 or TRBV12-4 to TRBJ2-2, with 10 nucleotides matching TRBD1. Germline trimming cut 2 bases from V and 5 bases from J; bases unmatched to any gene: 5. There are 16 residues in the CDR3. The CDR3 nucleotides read TGTGCCAGCAGTTTAAGGGACAGGGGTATGACCGGGGAGCTGTTTTTT. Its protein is CASSLRDRGMTGELFF.

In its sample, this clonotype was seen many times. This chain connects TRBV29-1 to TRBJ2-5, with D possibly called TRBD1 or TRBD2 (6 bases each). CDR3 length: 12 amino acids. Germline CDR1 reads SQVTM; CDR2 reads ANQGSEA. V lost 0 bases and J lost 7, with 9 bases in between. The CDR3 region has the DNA TGCAGCGTTGAAGATGGAGGGGGGACCCAGTACTTC. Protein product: CSVEDGGGTQYF. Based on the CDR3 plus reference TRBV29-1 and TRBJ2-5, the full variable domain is SAVISQKPSRDICQRGTSLTIQCQVDSQVTMMFWYRQQPGQSLTLIATANQGSEATYESGFVIDKFPISRPNLTFSTLTVSNMSPEDSSIYLCSVEDGGGTQYFGPGTRLLVL.

The DNA for the CDR3 is TGTACCTTCAGTTTAACACCCCCCGGGAGGGCCGATGTCGATACGCAGTATTTT. Protein: CTFSLTPPGRADVDTQYF. J is TRBJ2-3 and V is TRBV6-1; 8 nucleotides match TRBD2. CDR3 length: 18 amino acids. CDR1 is MNHNS, CDR2 SASEGT, per germline.

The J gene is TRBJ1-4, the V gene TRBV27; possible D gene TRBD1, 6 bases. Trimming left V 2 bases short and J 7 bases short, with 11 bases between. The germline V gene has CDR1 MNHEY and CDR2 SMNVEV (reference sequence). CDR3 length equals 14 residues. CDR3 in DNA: TGTGCCAGCAGTTTAATTCGGGGGGCTGAAAAACTGTTTTTT. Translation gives CASSLIRGAEKLFF. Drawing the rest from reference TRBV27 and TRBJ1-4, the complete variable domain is EAQVTQNPRYLITVTGKKLTVTCSQNMNHEYMSWYRQDPGLGLRQIYYSMNVEVTDKGDVPEGYKVSRKEKRNFPLILESPSPNQTSLYFCASSLIRGAEKLFFGSGTQLSVL.

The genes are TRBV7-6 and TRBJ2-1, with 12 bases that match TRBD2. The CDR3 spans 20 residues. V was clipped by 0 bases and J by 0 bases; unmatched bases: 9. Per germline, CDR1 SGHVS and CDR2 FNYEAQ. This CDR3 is CASSLAIVTSGRSSYNEQFF. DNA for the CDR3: TGTGCCAGCAGCTTAGCGATAGTTACTAGCGGGAGGTCCTCCTACAATGAGCAGTTCTTC.

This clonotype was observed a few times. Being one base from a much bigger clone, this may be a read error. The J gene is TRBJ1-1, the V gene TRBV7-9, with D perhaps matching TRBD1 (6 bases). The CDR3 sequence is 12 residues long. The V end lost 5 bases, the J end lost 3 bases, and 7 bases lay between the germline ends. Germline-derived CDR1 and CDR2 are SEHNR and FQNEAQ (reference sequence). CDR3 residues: CASSPGDTEAFF. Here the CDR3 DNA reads TGTGCCAGCAGCCCAGGGGACACTGAAGCTTTCTTT.